Below are 24 T cell receptor beta chains sequenced from a single sample in a study of blood T cell repertoires in COVID-19. Clones were sequenced by immunoSEQ multiplex PCR, and TCRdb holds only the in-frame ones, with some missing. The sample lists 110,000 or so clones, more than 70% occurring once. Sequencing was performed on peripheral blood. These receptors were collected from a woman aged 55-69 years with COVID-19, enrolled during active disease.

The chain joins TRBV19 to TRBJ1-2; no definite D call. This CDR3 has 15 amino acids. V lost 7 bases and J 2 bases, leaving 17 bases between the germline ends. CDR1 LNHDA and CDR2 SQIVND come from the germline V gene (reference sequence). The CDR3 here is CASKVPAAGNYGYTF. The CDR3 coding sequence is TGTGCCAGTAAGGTGCCCGCGGCGGGGAACTATGGCTACACCTTC.

This clone was detected a few times. The V gene is TRBV12-3 or TRBV12-4, the J gene TRBJ1-4, with 9 bases lining up with TRBD1. The CDR3 consists of 13 residues. V trimming: 6 bases; J trimming: 8 bases; junction bases outside the gene matches: 4. CDR3 DNA sequence: TGTGCCAGCAGGGGACAGGGTTTGGAAAAACTGTTTTTT. It is translated as CASRGQGLEKLFF.

This chain connects TRBV27 to TRBJ2-7; the D gene is possibly TRBD2 (5 bases). With 5 bases removed from V and 2 bases from J, the gap between germline ends came to 16 bases. The germline V gene encodes CDR1 MNHEY and CDR2 SMNVEV (reference sequence). The CDR3 contains 15 residues. CDR3 in amino acids: CASSTDGLNAYEQYF. DNA for the CDR3: TGTGCCAGCAGTACCGACGGACTGAACGCCTACGAGCAGTACTTC.

The chain joins TRBV12-5 to TRBJ2-7, with D tentatively TRBD1 (6 bases). Germline CDR1 and CDR2: LGHNT and FRNRAP. The CDR3 contains 15 residues. The V end lost 1 base, the J end lost 3 bases, and 13 bases lay between the germline ends. This CDR3 is CASGLAAKGVYEQYF. Written as DNA, the CDR3 is TGTGCTAGTGGTTTGGCAGCGAAGGGGGTCTACGAGCAGTACTTC.

CDR3 sequence: CAISEQASGEIVSYEQYF. CDR3 nucleotides: TGTGCCATCAGTGAGCAGGCTAGCGGGGAGATAGTTTCCTACGAGCAGTACTTC. This chain uses TRBV10-3 with TRBJ2-7, with 9 bases matching TRBD2. Per germline, CDR1 ENHRY and CDR2 SYGVKD. Losses at the gene ends were 2 bases for V and 1 base for J; bases not matched to a gene: 12. The CDR3 spans 18 residues.

The chain carries TRBV5-8 and TRBJ1-2; D unresolved. Germline V gene sequence: CDR1 SGHTS, CDR2 YDEGEE. The CDR3 spans 14 residues. V was pared by 0 bases and J by 4 bases, with 10 bases between. CDR3 residues: CASSLGRSFYGYTF. DNA for the CDR3: TGTGCCAGCAGCTTGGGCAGGTCGTTCTATGGCTACACCTTC.

V gene TRBV4-3 combines with J gene TRBJ1-4; D is perhaps TRBD1 (5 bases). Germline CDR1 and CDR2: LGHNA and YSLEER. V was cut by 0 bases and J by 7 bases, with 9 bases left in between. CDR3 length equals 14 residues. The CDR3 DNA sequence: TGCGCCAGCAGCCAAGATCAGGGTAGTGAAAAACTGTTTTTT. Its translation: CASSQDQGSEKLFF.

V is TRBV15 and J is TRBJ1-2; TRBD1 matches 12 bases. Germline V gene data show CDR1 as LNHNV and CDR2 as YYDKDF (reference sequence). J gave up 3 bases and V 6 bases, and 5 bases lay outside the gene matches. The CDR3 runs 15 residues. In DNA, the CDR3 is TGTGCCACCAGGGGACAGGGGGCAAGCGACTATGGCTACACCTTC. Amino acids: CATRGQGASDYGYTF. The full variable domain, its missing parts supplied by reference TRBV15 and TRBJ1-2, is DAMVIQNPRYQVTQFGKPVTLSCSQTLNHNVMYWYQQKSSQAPKLLFHYYDKDFNNEADTPDNFQSRRPNTSFCFLDIRSPGLGDTAMYLCATRGQGASDYGYTFGSGTRLTVV.

The rearrangement links TRBV7-9 to TRBJ1-2; tentatively, D is TRBD1 (6 bases). V gave up 1 base and J gave up 7 bases, with 7 bases separating them. CDR1 SEHNR and CDR2 FQNEAQ come from the germline V gene (reference sequence). The CDR3 has 12 amino acids. This chain's CDR3 is CASSLGGLGYTF. The CDR3, as DNA: TGTGCCAGCAGCTTAGGGGGGCTTGGCTACACCTTC.

The J gene is TRBJ2-1, the V gene TRBV5-1, with D perhaps TRBD1 (5 bases). Germline CDR1 SGHRS, CDR2 YFSETQ. This CDR3 is built from 13 residues. Trimming cost V 0 bases and J 4 bases, with 5 bases left between them. For the CDR3, the DNA is TGCGCCAGCAGCTTGGGACAGTACAATGAGCAGTTCTTC. Translated: CASSLGQYNEQFF.

V is TRBV15 and J is TRBJ1-2; no clear D. Germline V lookup: CDR1 LNHNV, CDR2 YYDKDF (reference sequence). The CDR3 totals 13 residues. Between the trimmed V and J ends, which lost 5 bases and 3 bases, there was a span of 10 bases. The CDR3 spells CATSLNRDYGYTF. In nucleotides, the CDR3 is TGTGCCACCAGCCTGAATAGAGACTATGGCTACACCTTC.

The CDR3 sequence is CASSPPPDRGYTEAFF. CDR3 nucleotide sequence: TGTGCCAGCTCACCACCCCCGGACAGGGGTTACACTGAAGCTTTCTTT. The rearrangement uses TRBV18 and TRBJ1-1; TRBD1 aligns across 9 bases. This CDR3 is built from 16 residues. J was trimmed by 3 bases and V by 0 bases; bases with no gene match: 5. Germline V gives CDR1 KGHSH, CDR2 LQKENI.

This rearrangement joins TRBV9 to TRBJ2-6; D is unclear. The CDR3 is 15 amino acids. With 0 bases removed from V and 2 bases from J, the gap between germline ends came to 6 bases. Germline CDR1 SGDLS, CDR2 YYNGEE. CDR3 DNA: TGTGCCAGCAGCGTAGTCCGGGCTGGGGCCAACGTCCTGACTTTC. It codes for CASSVVRAGANVLTF.

The chain has TRBV4-2 and TRBJ1-3; D gene uncertain. Germline-derived CDR1 and CDR2 are LGHNA and YNFKEQ. The CDR3 consists of 16 residues. Trimming cost V 1 base and J 0 bases, with 10 bases left between them. CDR3 protein: CASSQVGSSSGNTIYF. For the CDR3, the DNA is TGTGCCAGCAGCCAAGTGGGCAGTTCCTCTGGAAACACCATATATTTT.

This clone was observed a handful of times. In the same sample, other DNA sequences code for this CDR3. This chain connects TRBV12-5 to TRBJ2-3; D might be TRBD2 (7 bases). The CDR3 sequence is 14 residues long. Looked up from germline, CDR1 is LGHNT and CDR2 is FRNRAP. Trimming shortened V by 2 bases and J by 11 bases, and 17 bases separated the two germline ends. CDR3 protein: CASGLYGGRGQQYF. The CDR3 DNA is TGTGCTAGTGGTTTGTACGGGGGGCGGGGCCAGCAGTATTTT.

This chain links TRBV15 with TRBJ1-2, with D possibly being TRBD1 (6 bases). The CDR3 is 17 residues long. In germline, CDR1 is LNHNV, CDR2 YYDKDF (reference sequence). The V end was cut by 6 bases, the J end by 5 bases, with 25 bases between. The CDR3 is CATRVALQKGVRYGYTF. The DNA of the CDR3 is TGTGCCACCAGAGTAGCCCTCCAGAAGGGGGTTCGATATGGCTACACCTTC.

The chain combines TRBV9 with TRBJ1-1, with 7 bases identical to TRBD1. V shed 0 bases and J 4 bases; nucleotides not matched to a gene: 9. CDR3 length: 16 amino acids. Germline values: CDR1 SGDLS, CDR2 YYNGEE. CDR3 amino acids: CASSVGQGMGGTEAFF. In DNA, the CDR3 is TGTGCCAGCAGCGTAGGACAGGGTATGGGAGGCACTGAAGCTTTCTTT.

The chain carries TRBV11-2 and TRBJ1-1; D perhaps matches TRBD1 (5 bases). The CDR3 is 14 amino acids. Trimming left V 1 base short and J 4 bases short, with 10 bases between. From germline, CDR1 is SGHAT and CDR2 FQNNGV. The CDR3 region is CASSLAGGVTEAFF. In DNA, the CDR3 is TGTGCCAGCAGCTTAGCGGGAGGGGTCACTGAAGCTTTCTTT.

This chain uses TRBV30 with TRBJ1-2; D ambiguous. With 4 bases removed from V and 8 bases from J, the gap between germline ends came to 14 bases. There are 12 residues in the CDR3. Germline lookup yields CDR1 GTSNPN and CDR2 SVGIG (reference sequence). The CDR3 loop reads CAWTMGQFGYTF. CDR3 nucleotides: TGTGCCTGGACCATGGGCCAATTCGGCTACACCTTC.

The chain employs TRBV6-1 and TRBJ1-2; D is uncertain. This CDR3 is built from 14 residues. With 0 bases removed from V and 4 bases from J, the gap between germline ends came to 9 bases. Germline lookup yields CDR1 MNHNS and CDR2 SASEGT. The CDR3 loop is CASSEARSLYGYTF. The CDR3 DNA sequence: TGTGCCAGCAGTGAAGCTCGGAGCCTCTATGGCTACACCTTC.

This clone was seen a few times. The gene calls are TRBV6-5 and TRBJ2-2, with D maybe TRBD2 (5 bases). There are 14 residues in the CDR3. Germline V gene sequence: CDR1 MNHEY, CDR2 SVGAGI. The ends were cut back, 5 bases at V and 4 bases at J, with 11 bases in the middle. The CDR3 region is CASSPSYGTGELFF. CDR3 DNA sequence: TGTGCCAGCAGTCCTAGCTACGGCACCGGGGAGCTGTTTTTT.

The rearrangement joins TRBV11-2 to TRBJ1-1; 7 bases are shared with TRBD1. Trimming removed 6 bases from V and 11 bases from J; junction bases left unmatched: 6. From germline, CDR1 is SGHAT and CDR2 FQNNGV. The CDR3 contains 11 residues. The CDR3 DNA sequence: TGTGCCAGCAGTTCAGGGGGACGTGCTTTCTTT. It is translated as CASSSGGRAFF.

The chain recombines TRBV4-3 with TRBJ2-3, with a weak D call TRBD1 (5 bases). The ends were cut back, 4 bases at V and 3 bases at J, with 20 bases in the middle. This CDR3 has 17 amino acids. CDR1 is LGHNA and CDR2 is YSLEER in the germline V gene. The CDR3 protein is CASSRTYLGRRTDTQYF. CDR3 DNA sequence: TGCGCCAGCAGCCGGACGTATTTGGGGCGAAGAACAGATACGCAGTATTTT.

V and J are TRBV3-1 (or the pseudogene TRBV3-2) and TRBJ2-7; TRBD1 aligns across 8 bases. Germline V gene data show CDR1 as LGHDT and CDR2 as YNNKEL (reference sequence). J was trimmed by 3 bases and V by 6 bases; bases with no gene match: 13. The CDR3 is made up of 16 amino acids. CDR3 bases: TGTGCCAGCAGTTTCGGTCAGGGGGCGATTGGCTACGAGCAGTACTTC. This gives the protein CASSFGQGAIGYEQYF.